These 32 T cell receptor beta chains were sequenced from one sample in a study of cytomegalovirus exposure and HLA in healthy donors (dated 2017 in TCRdb). The library was built by means of the immunoSEQ multiplex PCR assay. This immuneACCESS table, as held by TCRdb, lists in-frame sequences with V and J called but not all clones. Of the missing ones, under half trace to an unresolved V gene in checked studies; the others have no known cause. Present in this sample are around 130,000 clones, roughly 89% of which were seen just once. About 3.5% of the sample comes from the top ten. The specimen sequenced was PBMCs. The receptors derive from a young man in good health and CMV-seronegative.

This clone has a single count. The chain has TRBV19 and TRBJ2-6, with TRBD1 matching over 7 bases. Germline loops: CDR1 LNHDA, CDR2 SQIVND (reference sequence). CDR3 length: 17 residues. J was trimmed by 1 base and V by 1 base; bases with no gene match: 4. The CDR3 sequence is CASSIGQGVSGANVLTF. The CDR3 coding sequence is TGTGCCAGTAGTATAGGACAGGGTGTATCTGGGGCCAACGTCCTGACTTTC.

The sample holds one count of this clone. This chain connects TRBV15 to TRBJ1-4, with 10 positions matching TRBD1. The V gene's germline CDR1 is LNHNV and CDR2 YYDKDF (reference sequence). This CDR3 is built from 14 residues. J gave up 8 bases and V 3 bases, and 3 bases lay outside the gene matches. DNA for the CDR3: TGTGCCACCAGCAGGGACAGGGGGGACGAAAAACTGTTTTTT. Translated, it gives CATSRDRGDEKLFF.

The chain joins TRBV6-6 to TRBJ2-2; TRBD2 might be the D (5 bases). Looked up from germline, CDR1 is MNHNY and CDR2 is SVGAGI (reference sequence). The CDR3 is made up of 15 amino acids. The CDR3 region has the DNA TGTGCGTGCCGCACCAGGACTGCGAACACCGGGGAGCTGTTTTTT. This gives the protein CACRTRTANTGELFF.

This chain connects TRBV7-2 to TRBJ1-1, with no clear D. The CDR3 extends over 15 amino acids. Trimming left V 1 base short and J 7 bases short, with 16 bases between. Germline assignment: CDR1 SGHTA and CDR2 FQGNSA. The CDR3 DNA follows: TGTGCCAGCAGCTTAGATGCCCCAGGATTCGGTGAAGCTTTCTTT. Translation gives CASSLDAPGFGEAFF.

V usage is TRBV6-5 and J usage is TRBJ1-6; 10 nucleotides agree with TRBD1. CDR1 is MNHEY, CDR2 SVGAGI, per germline. V shed 4 bases and J 6 bases; nucleotides not matched to a gene: 3. The CDR3 length is 15 residues. Written as DNA, the CDR3 is TGTGCCAGCAGTTTTGACAGGGGGCTTAATTCACCCCTCCACTTT. Translated, it gives CASSFDRGLNSPLHF.

J is TRBJ1-2 and V is TRBV5-1; 9 positions match TRBD1. The CDR3 has 15 amino acids. Looked up from germline, CDR1 is SGHRS and CDR2 is YFSETQ. J lost 4 bases, V lost 3 bases, and 7 bases had no gene match. The CDR3 here is CASSSRTGETYGYTF. The CDR3, as DNA: TGCGCCAGCAGCTCCCGGACAGGGGAAACCTATGGCTACACCTTC. Based on the CDR3 plus reference TRBV5-1 and TRBJ1-2, the full variable domain is KAGVTQTPRYLIKTRGQQVTLSCSPISGHRSVSWYQQTPGQGLQFLFEYFSETQRNKGNFPGRFSGRQFSNSRSEMNVSTLELGDSALYLCASSSRTGETYGYTFGSGTRLTVV.

The rearrangement links TRBV6-1 to TRBJ2-3, with a tentative D call TRBD1 (6 bases). Germline V gene sequence: CDR1 MNHNS, CDR2 SASEGT. The CDR3 sequence is 15 residues long. Trimming removed 2 bases from V and 4 bases from J, with 13 bases in between. The CDR3 DNA sequence: TGTGCCAGCAGTGAAACAGGGACGGTATCAGATACGCAGTATTTT. It encodes CASSETGTVSDTQYF.

The chain is built from TRBV9 and TRBJ2-5, with D unclear. Trimming took off 2 bases at V and 4 bases at J, with 9 bases between the two ends. The CDR3 runs 13 residues. Germline V gives CDR1 SGDLS, CDR2 YYNGEE. CDR3: CASSVGPGETQYF. The DNA for the CDR3 is TGTGCCAGCAGCGTTGGGCCTGGAGAGACCCAGTACTTC. Based on the CDR3 plus reference TRBV9 and TRBJ2-5, the full variable domain is DSGVTQTPKHLITATGQRVTLRCSPRSGDLSVYWYQQSLDQGLQFLIQYYNGEERAKGNILERFSAQQFPDLHSELNLSSLELGDSALYFCASSVGPGETQYFGPGTRLLVL.

The chain recombines TRBV14 with TRBJ2-6; 8 nucleotides agree with TRBD1. The V gene's germline CDR1 is SGHDN and CDR2 FVKESK. V dropped 2 bases and J dropped 4; count of bases not matched to a gene: 22. CDR3 length: 22 residues. DNA of the CDR3: TGTGCCAGCAGCCAACCTTTCTCCGGACAGGGAAAGGTACCATCGGGGGCCAACGTCCTGACTTTC. Its translation is CASSQPFSGQGKVPSGANVLTF.

The chain employs TRBV7-8 and TRBJ1-1; TRBD1 aligns across 9 bases. J gave up 4 bases and V 4 bases, and 10 bases lay outside the gene matches. Looked up from germline, CDR1 is SGHVS and CDR2 is FQNEAQ. The CDR3 runs 16 residues. CDR3 DNA: TGTGCCAGCAGCTCCCCTGGAGACAGGGGGGCCACTGAAGCTTTCTTT. The encoded protein is CASSSPGDRGATEAFF.

The chain has TRBV6-5 and TRBJ2-5; TRBD1 agrees at 7 bases. Germline V gene lookup returns CDR1 MNHEY and CDR2 SVGAGI. Losses at the gene ends were 6 bases for V and 5 bases for J; bases not matched to a gene: 9. The CDR3 runs to 14 residues. In DNA form, the CDR3 reads TGTGCCAGCAGCCCCGACAGGGATTGGGAGACCCAGTACTTC. Translating it yields CASSPDRDWETQYF.

The rearrangement joins TRBV5-4 to TRBJ2-1, with D unresolved. The germline V gene encodes CDR1 SGHNT and CDR2 YYREEE (reference sequence). The V and J ends lost 0 bases and 6 bases respectively, with 4 bases between them. The CDR3 is made up of 12 amino acids. CDR3 nucleotide sequence: TGTGCCAGCAGCTTGGTCCTCAATGAGCAGTTCTTC. It is translated as CASSLVLNEQFF.

This sequence joins TRBV28 and TRBJ2-7; 8 nucleotides match TRBD1. Germline V gives CDR1 MDHEN, CDR2 SYDVKM. This CDR3 region has 17 residues. With 3 bases clipped from V and 2 bases from J, the junction kept 12 bases outside the gene matches. In nucleotides, the CDR3 is TGTGCCAGCAGTTTTAAGCCGTTGGGACAGGACCCCTACGAGCAGTACTTC. Its translation: CASSFKPLGQDPYEQYF.

V usage is TRBV4-3 and J usage is TRBJ2-5; D uncertain. The CDR3 has 13 amino acids. V shed 0 bases and J shed 6 bases, with 8 bases lying between them. The germline V gene has CDR1 LGHNA and CDR2 YSLEER. This chain's CDR3 is CASSQDQAKTQYF. In DNA, the CDR3 is TGCGCCAGCAGCCAAGATCAGGCGAAGACCCAGTACTTC.

This chain connects TRBV5-5 to TRBJ1-4; 10 bases align to TRBD1. V trimming: 1 base; J trimming: 1 base; junction bases outside the gene matches: 13. Germline V CDR1 and CDR2: SGHKS, YYEKEE (reference sequence). This CDR3 contains 20 residues. The CDR3 nucleotides read TGTGCCAGCAGCTTGACCCGCGACAGGGGGCAGGGAGGAACTAATGAAAAACTGTTTTTT. This gives the protein CASSLTRDRGQGGTNEKLFF.

This clone turned up a few times. The chain carries TRBV2 and TRBJ1-5, with TRBD1 matching 7 bases. V was clipped by 9 bases and J by 0 bases; unmatched bases: 5. Germline V gene data show CDR1 as SNHLY and CDR2 as FYNNEI. This CDR3 comprises 14 residues. The CDR3: CASRQGYSNQPQHF. CDR3 coding DNA: TGTGCCAGTCGACAGGGCTATAGCAATCAGCCCCAGCATTTT.

This chain joins TRBV2 and TRBJ2-7, with D hard to call. Trimming removed 3 bases from V and 0 bases from J, with 12 bases in between. Germline V gene sequence: CDR1 SNHLY, CDR2 FYNNEI. The CDR3 runs 15 residues. The CDR3 region is CASSDVILSSYEQYF. In nucleotides, the CDR3 is TGTGCCAGCAGTGATGTGATTCTTAGCTCCTACGAGCAGTACTTC.

This rearrangement joins TRBV15 to TRBJ1-5; 9 nucleotides agree with TRBD1. Germline loops: CDR1 LNHNV, CDR2 YYDKDF (reference sequence). With V trimmed by 5 bases and J by 6 bases, 5 bases remained unmatched. CDR3 size: 14 residues. The CDR3 here is CATSRTGGGQPQHF. The CDR3 region has the DNA TGTGCCACCAGCCGTACAGGGGGCGGTCAGCCCCAGCATTTT.

Here the CDR3 reads CASARSYEQYF. The CDR3 DNA is TGTGCCAGCGCGAGGTCCTACGAGCAGTACTTC. The rearrangement joins TRBV2 to TRBJ2-7, with D uncertain. Per the germline V gene, CDR1 is SNHLY and CDR2 is FYNNEI. CDR3 length: 11 residues. V was pared by 8 bases and J by 1 base, with 6 bases between.

The sample holds one count of this clone. This sequence joins TRBV5-1 and TRBJ2-3, with D possibly TRBD2 on 7 matching bases. The length of the CDR3 is 17 residues. Trimming cost V 1 base and J 4 bases, with 19 bases left between them. Germline CDR1 SGHRS, CDR2 YFSETQ. This CDR3 is CASSLRGGGMVADTQYF. CDR3 sequence (DNA): TGCGCCAGCAGCTTGCGGGGAGGGGGTATGGTTGCAGATACGCAGTATTTT.

This clone was recorded once. The chain carries TRBV7-2 and TRBJ1-2; TRBD1 matches at 9 bases. CDR3 size: 13 residues. The germline gives CDR1 SGHTA, CDR2 FQGNSA. Trimming cost V 4 bases and J 7 bases; bases outside gene matches: 4. In nucleotides, the CDR3 is TGTGCCAGCAGCTCGTGGACAGGGGTTGGCTACACCTTC. The encoded protein is CASSSWTGVGYTF.

This chain uses TRBV11-2 with TRBJ1-3, with a possible D match to TRBD1 (5 bases). This CDR3 contains 15 residues. Germline-derived CDR1 and CDR2 are SGHAT and FQNNGV. V was clipped by 0 bases and J by 4 bases, with 10 bases between them. The DNA for the CDR3 is TGTGCCAGCAGCTTAGAAAGGGGTACCGGAAACACCATATATTTT. Protein sequence: CASSLERGTGNTIYF.

This chain connects TRBV28 to TRBJ1-2; possible D gene TRBD1, 5 bases. The germline V gene has CDR1 MDHEN and CDR2 SYDVKM. V was clipped by 7 bases and J by 3 bases, with 12 bases between them. This CDR3 is built from 13 residues. DNA of the CDR3: TGTGCCAGCACATCCGGGGGAGACTATGGCTACACCTTC. Amino acid sequence: CASTSGGDYGYTF.

J is TRBJ1-6 and V is TRBV9; weak D call: TRBD1 (5 bases). This CDR3 contains 14 residues. Germline loops: CDR1 SGDLS, CDR2 YYNGEE. V was pared by 2 bases and J by 6 bases, with 9 bases between. The CDR3 nucleotides are TGTGCCAGCAGCGTCTCAGGGCCTAATTCACCCCTCCACTTT. As protein: CASSVSGPNSPLHF. Using reference TRBV9 and TRBJ1-6 for the parts outside the CDR3, the full variable domain is DSGVTQTPKHLITATGQRVTLRCSPRSGDLSVYWYQQSLDQGLQFLIQYYNGEERAKGNILERFSAQQFPDLHSELNLSSLELGDSALYFCASSVSGPNSPLHFGNGTRLTVT.

This clone has a single count. The chain couples TRBV29-1 to TRBJ1-1, with 7 bases matching TRBD1. The germline V gene encodes CDR1 SQVTM and CDR2 ANQGSEA. The CDR3 has 11 residues. J was trimmed by 7 bases and V by 7 bases; bases with no gene match: 6. The CDR3 protein is CSATGNGEAFF. The CDR3 DNA reads TGCAGCGCGACAGGGAACGGTGAAGCTTTCTTT.

The chain is built from TRBV28 and TRBJ1-2; 8 positions match TRBD1. Germline V CDR1 and CDR2: MDHEN, SYDVKM. The V gene end was trimmed by 9 bases and the J gene end by 4 bases; junction bases not matched to a gene: 10. This CDR3 has 14 residues. The CDR3 region is CASNTLGQAYGYTF. The CDR3 DNA is TGTGCCAGTAATACTTTGGGACAGGCCTATGGCTACACCTTC.

V and J are TRBV2 and TRBJ2-1; TRBD1 might be the D (6 bases). Per germline, CDR1 SNHLY and CDR2 FYNNEI. The CDR3 runs 11 residues. V was pared by 11 bases and J by 7 bases, with 12 bases between. CDR3 bases: TGTGCCCTCCAGGGGCGTAATGAGCAGTTCTTC. Translating it yields CALQGRNEQFF.

V and J are TRBV28 and TRBJ1-3; D remains ambiguous. CDR1 is MDHEN, CDR2 SYDVKM, per germline. V lost 7 bases, J lost 3 bases, and 13 bases lay in between. The CDR3 consists of 14 residues. This CDR3 reads CASTSEMHGNTIYF. The CDR3 coding sequence is TGTGCCAGCACCTCGGAGATGCATGGAAACACCATATATTTT.

This clone has only a few counts. This same CDR3 is encoded by further DNA sequences in the sample. This chain connects TRBV5-4 to TRBJ2-5; possibly TRBD1 for D (6 bases). The CDR3 runs to 14 residues. Germline CDR1 reads SGHNT; CDR2 reads YYREEE (reference sequence). V was cut by 1 base and J by 1 base, with 8 bases left in between. CDR3 sequence (DNA): TGTGCCAGCAGCTTGCAGGGGTCCCAAGAGACCCAGTACTTC. Translation gives CASSLQGSQETQYF.

The chain has TRBV5-6 and TRBJ1-1, with D possibly matching TRBD1 (6 bases). The CDR3 is 14 residues long. CDR1 is SGHDT, CDR2 YYEEEE, per germline. Trimming left V 2 bases short and J 2 bases short, with 10 bases between. The CDR3 DNA reads TGTGCCAGCAGCTTAGGGGGGGTAAACACTGAAGCTTTCTTT. Protein: CASSLGGVNTEAFF.

This sequence joins TRBV27 and TRBJ1-5; 9 bases are shared with TRBD1. Germline V gives CDR1 MNHEY, CDR2 SMNVEV (reference sequence). With V trimmed by 6 bases and J by 7 bases, 4 bases remained unmatched. This CDR3 has 13 amino acids. CDR3 coding DNA: TGTGCCAGCAGGGGACAGGGTCACCAGCCCCAGCATTTT. Its protein is CASRGQGHQPQHF.

The chain couples TRBV6-1 to TRBJ2-7, with D tentatively TRBD2 (7 bases). Germline V gene sequence: CDR1 MNHNS, CDR2 SASEGT. The CDR3 sequence is 15 residues long. With 2 bases removed from V and 2 bases from J, the gap between germline ends came to 13 bases. The CDR3 loop reads CASSELGAGAYEQYF. Written as DNA, the CDR3 is TGTGCCAGCAGTGAATTGGGGGCGGGGGCCTACGAGCAGTACTTC.